This T cell receptor (beta chain) was obtained from a study of T cells in Graves' hyperthyroidism and ophthalmopathy (dated by TCRdb to about 2019). Broadly, across the study: Peripheral blood was collected at initial diagnosis, before any treatment. Prospective prediction of ophthalmopathy was tested in an independent validation cohort consisting of 18 to 20 hyperthyroidism patients and approximately 16 patients who later progressed to ophthalmopathy. To identify distinguishing TCR V-J signatures, a discovery cohort of about 95 patients was used, comprising some 43 with Graves' ophthalmopathy and around 57 with stable Graves' hyperthyroidism. After blood sampling, hyperthyroidism patients were treated with methimazole at a starting dose of 30 mg daily, and ophthalmopathy patients were treated with high-dose intravenous methylprednisolone. The 95 to 100 discovery patients were randomly split 7:3 into training and test sets. The study also compared thyroid tissue and blood T-cell repertoires from more than five Graves' hyperthyroidism patients. The paper reports TCR Vbeta CDR3 sequencing of 135 peripheral blood samples: around 45 ophthalmopathy, under 85 hyperthyroidism and 17 progressor patients.

Amplification of TCR beta CDR3 regions was carried out from RNA transcripts. The first round of RT-PCR for the TCR CDR3 was performed with the HTBI primer set and the Qiagen OneStep RT-PCR kit. Libraries were constructed in a second round of multiplex PCR, after which size selection and purification were performed. The libraries were sequenced on an Illumina HiSeq2000 using paired-end 100 bp reads. On the authors' methods: SOAPnuke was used to process the raw data, throwing out any read that contained adapters or uncalled bases, had a mean Phred below 15, or lacked an exact constant-primer or identifier match. High-quality paired reads were merged with COPE v1.2.5, and unique nucleotide sequences were defined as clonotypes. Clonotypes were aligned to IMGT TRBV, TRBD and TRBJ reference segments using MiTCR v1.1. The analysis was restricted to V-J combinations with a frequency above 0.0001, which together covered roughly 99% of the repertoires. A TCS score was defined as the ratio of F50 (clonal expansion) to E x V (chaos), with BLOSUM62-based TCRdist applied between CDR3 peptides within each V-J. Welch's t-statistics and random forest reduced roughly 500 V-J features to roughly 13, which were used in a naive Bayes classifier (R e1071). Starting from the raw public reads, TCRdb applied fastp trimming at Q25, assembled clones with MiXCR and retained in-frame beta chains. Every entry covers one CDR3 protein and lists the most common genes and DNA from its rows. These V and J calls derive from TCRdb rather than the authors' analysis. The sample contains around 420,000 distinct CDR3 sequences, approximately 15% of them found a single time. About 5% of the sample is held by the ten biggest clonotypes.

A patient counted as having stable Graves' hyperthyroidism if no progression to ophthalmopathy occurred over 18 months of follow-up. Hyperthyroidism patients were newly diagnosed, had a disease duration of under 2 months, and were aged 18 to 65 years. The study excluded patients with uncontrolled infections, other autoimmune diseases, pregnancy or lactation. Diagnoses were based on clinical symptoms, serum thyroxine and TRAb, thyroid ultrasound and orbital computed tomography. PBMCs were isolated from approximately 10 ml of fresh peripheral blood by Ficoll-Paque density gradient centrifugation. Total RNA was extracted with Trizol reagent, and quality was checked on an Agilent 2100 Bioanalyzer. In the germline V gene, CDR1 corresponds to ENHRY and CDR2 to SYGVKD. After removal of 8 bases from V and 2 bases from J, the junction retains 11 bases not matched to a gene. The CDR3 covers 17 residues, taking in both the cysteine and the phenylalanine. Only the CDR3 portion is preserved as DNA: 51 bases, with reading frame beginning at the first base.

General study outcomes and caveats: Most expanded thyroid clonotypes (frequency above 0.001) were also detected in blood, a finding suggesting that blood repertoires may reflect thyroid immune responses. During validation, the model predicted progression to ophthalmopathy a median of roughly 7.1 months ahead of onset, with almost 71% sensitivity and around 72% specificity. Ophthalmopathy was separated from stable hyperthyroidism by a 13 V-J signature model, with about 88% sensitivity and about 81% specificity obtained in cross-validation and 80%/75% obtained in testing. No statistical method was used to set the sample size in advance, and investigators knew the group allocation.

Many counts were recorded for this clonotype. This receptor's antigen is unknown. Base qualities are not provided; no much larger clone lies one nucleotide away. Recombination linked TRBV10-3 to TRBJ2-2; TRBD2 agrees with 10 junctional bases. Material: blood. This receptor was identified in a woman between 18 and 30 years old with Graves' hyperthyroidism. The CDR3 region: CAIGGGAGGLNTGELFF. Read as DNA, the sequence is TGTGCCATCGGTGGAGGAGCGGGAGGGTTAAACACCGGGGAGCTGTTTTTT.